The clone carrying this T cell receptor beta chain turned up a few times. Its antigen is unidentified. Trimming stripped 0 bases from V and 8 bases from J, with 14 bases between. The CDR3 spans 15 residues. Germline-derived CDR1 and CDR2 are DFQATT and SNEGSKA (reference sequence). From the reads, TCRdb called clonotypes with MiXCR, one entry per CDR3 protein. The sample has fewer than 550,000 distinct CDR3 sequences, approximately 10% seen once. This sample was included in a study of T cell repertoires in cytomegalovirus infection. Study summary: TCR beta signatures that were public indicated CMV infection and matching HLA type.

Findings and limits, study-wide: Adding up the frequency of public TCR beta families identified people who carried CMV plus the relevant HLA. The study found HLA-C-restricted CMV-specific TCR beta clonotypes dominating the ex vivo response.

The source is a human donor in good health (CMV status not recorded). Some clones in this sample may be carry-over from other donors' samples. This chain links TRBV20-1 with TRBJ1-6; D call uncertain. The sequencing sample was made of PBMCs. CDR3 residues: CSARDASPGDSPLHF. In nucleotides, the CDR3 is TGCAGTGCTAGAGATGCCAGCCCGGGAGATTCACCCCTCCACTTT.